These 8 T cell receptor beta chains were all obtained from the same sample, sequenced in a study of shared clonotypes between healthy human individuals. Clones were read by immunoSEQ multiplex PCR, and TCRdb kept only the in-frame ones, dropping some. The sample has roughly 170,000 clones; around 63% are singletons. The sequencing sample was made of memory CD4+ T cells sorted from blood. Subset meaning: CD45RA-negative fraction. The receptors here all came from a young man in good health.

V usage is TRBV5-1 and J usage is TRBJ2-2, with 7 bases fitting TRBD1. The V segment lost 3 bases and the J segment 7 bases; nucleotides outside the gene matches: 9. In germline, CDR1 is SGHRS, CDR2 YFSETQ. CDR3 length: 15 amino acids. The CDR3 DNA reads TGCGCCAGCAGCTCGACAGGGCTAACAAGCGGGGAGCTGTTTTTT. Translating gives CASSSTGLTSGELFF.

This clone came up many times. The J gene is TRBJ1-1, the V gene TRBV5-1, with D perhaps TRBD1 (6 bases). CDR1 is SGHRS, CDR2 YFSETQ, per germline. The V and J ends lost 4 bases and 0 bases respectively, with 13 bases between them. CDR3 length: 15 amino acids. CDR3: CASSLDSFMNTEAFF. For the CDR3, the DNA is TGCGCCAGCAGCCTGGACAGCTTTATGAACACTGAAGCTTTCTTT.

Comment on this clone: This specimen includes other DNA sequences encoding the same CDR3. This sequence joins TRBV5-5 and TRBJ1-1, with 9 positions matching TRBD1. Germline trimming cut 4 bases from V and 2 bases from J; bases unmatched to any gene: 3. This CDR3 is built from 14 residues. Germline assignment: CDR1 SGHKS and CDR2 YYEKEE (reference sequence). CDR3 bases: TGTGCCAGCAGCGTGACAGGGGGAAACACTGAAGCTTTCTTT. It codes for CASSVTGGNTEAFF.

Of note for this clone: This clone may be a read error of a much larger clone one base away. The chain has TRBV7-9 and TRBJ2-2, with D perhaps given as TRBD1 or TRBD2 (5 bases each). This CDR3 has 14 residues. Germline CDR1 SEHNR, CDR2 FQNEAQ (reference sequence). The CDR3 DNA is TGTGCCAGCAGCTTAGAGGGGTACACCGGGAAGCTGTTTTTT. Translating it yields CASSLEGYTGKLFF.

The CDR3 sequence is CASSLGGLAGGSYTDTQYF. The CDR3 DNA is TGTGCCAGCAGCTTGGGCGGACTAGCGGGAGGGTCGTATACAGATACGCAGTATTTT. The chain has TRBV5-4 and TRBJ2-3; 15 bases match TRBD2. Germline V lookup: CDR1 SGHNT, CDR2 YYREEE (reference sequence). V trimming: 0 bases; J trimming: 3 bases; junction bases outside the gene matches: 8. CDR3 length equals 19 residues.

The V and J genes are TRBV11-3 and TRBJ2-7; D is perhaps TRBD2 (5 bases). The CDR3 is made up of 13 amino acids. Trimming pared 5 bases from V and 6 bases from J, leaving 14 bases between. Per the germline V gene, CDR1 is SGHNT and CDR2 is YENEEA. CDR3 sequence (DNA): TGTGCCAGCAGCCTTGGAGGCTTCACCGAGCAGTACTTC. It encodes CASSLGGFTEQYF.

The rearrangement uses TRBV18 and TRBJ2-1; D is ambiguous. Trimming stripped 5 bases from V and 16 bases from J, with 9 bases between. The length of the CDR3 is 9 residues. The germline V gene encodes CDR1 KGHSH and CDR2 LQKENI. The DNA of the CDR3 is TGTGCCAGCTCAACCCGCGGTTTCTTC. This codes for CASSTRGFF.

The V gene is TRBV10-3, the J gene TRBJ2-2; 8 bases are shared with TRBD1. V gave up 11 bases and J gave up 4 bases; unmatched junction bases: 6. The CDR3 totals 13 residues. Per the germline V gene, CDR1 is ENHRY and CDR2 is SYGVKD. In DNA form, the CDR3 reads TGTGCCGGAACAGGGGGAATCACCGGGGAGCTGTTTTTT. As protein: CAGTGGITGELFF.